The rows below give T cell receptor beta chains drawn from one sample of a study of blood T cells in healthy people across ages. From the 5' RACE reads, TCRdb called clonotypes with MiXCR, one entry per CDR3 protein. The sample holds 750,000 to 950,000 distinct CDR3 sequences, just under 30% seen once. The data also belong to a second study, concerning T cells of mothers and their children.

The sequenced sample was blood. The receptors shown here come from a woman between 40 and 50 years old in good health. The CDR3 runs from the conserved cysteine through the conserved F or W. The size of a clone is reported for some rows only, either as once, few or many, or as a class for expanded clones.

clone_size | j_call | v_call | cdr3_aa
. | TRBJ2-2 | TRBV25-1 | CAGSEPTGENTGELFF
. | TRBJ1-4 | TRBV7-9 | CASSYSGEGEKLFF
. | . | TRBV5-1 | CASSLAIGGETQYF
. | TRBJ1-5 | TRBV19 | CASSIGTRRVNQPQHF
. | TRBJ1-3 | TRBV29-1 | CSVAGPGGGSGNTIYF
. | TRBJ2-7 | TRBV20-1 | CSAFDGVSYEQYF
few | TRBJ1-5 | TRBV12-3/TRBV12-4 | CASSFSANQPQHF
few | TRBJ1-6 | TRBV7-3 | CASSLGTGNNSPLHF
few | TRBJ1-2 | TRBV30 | CAWNPDINYGYTF
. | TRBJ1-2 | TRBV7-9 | CASSATGSGYGYTF
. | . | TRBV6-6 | CASTQSKTQYF
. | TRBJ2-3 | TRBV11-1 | CASSLLTGSTDTQYF
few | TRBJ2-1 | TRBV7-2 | CASSYGTEQFF
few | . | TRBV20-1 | CSASGRACYEQYF
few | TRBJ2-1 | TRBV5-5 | CASSLAARGEEQFF
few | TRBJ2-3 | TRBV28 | CASSLLAGGDTQYF
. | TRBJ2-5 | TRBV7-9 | CASNYVGDSAETQYF
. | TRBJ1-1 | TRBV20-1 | CSARDSGTGTEAFF
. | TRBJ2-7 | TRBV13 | CASALGGVPYEQYF
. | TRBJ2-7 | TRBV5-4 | CASSLRGGAVEYEQYF
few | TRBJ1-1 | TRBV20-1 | CSARDRSQGMNTEAFF
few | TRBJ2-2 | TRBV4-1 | CASSREGGETGELFF
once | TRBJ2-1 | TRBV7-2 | CASSFFSGGVHNEQFF
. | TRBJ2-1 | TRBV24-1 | CATSESGASSYNEQFF
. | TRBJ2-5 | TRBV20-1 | CSARDIFRDRSYQETQYF
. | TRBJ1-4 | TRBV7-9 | CASSLTGVNKLFF
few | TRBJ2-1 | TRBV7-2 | CASSLDPSDNGQFF
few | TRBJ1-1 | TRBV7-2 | CASSTNRRNTEAFF
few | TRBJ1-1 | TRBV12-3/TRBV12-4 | CASSRGEYTEAFF
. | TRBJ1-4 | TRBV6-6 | CASSTDGVDEKLFF
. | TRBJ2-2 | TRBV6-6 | CASIWTDTTGERFF
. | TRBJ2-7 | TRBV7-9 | CASSPTVPSYEQYF
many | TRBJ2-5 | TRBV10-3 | CAISESTGQETQYF
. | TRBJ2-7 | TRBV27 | CASSTPSGGYEQYF
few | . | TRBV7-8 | CASSPRLGLVGVEQYF
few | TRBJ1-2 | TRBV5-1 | CASSYESRGLVGYTF
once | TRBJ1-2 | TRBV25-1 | CVSSEPGADYGYTF
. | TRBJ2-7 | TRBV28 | CASSDSLTCEQYF
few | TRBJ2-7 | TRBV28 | CASCRASGLYEQYF
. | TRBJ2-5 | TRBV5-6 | CASSSGYTGETQYF
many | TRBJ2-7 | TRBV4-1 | CASSVTGDHEQYF
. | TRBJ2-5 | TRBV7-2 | CASSQQGVKETQYF